This record concerns one T cell receptor (beta chain) sequence. Its antigen is still unknown. This record comes from a study of OX40 agonist ivuxolimab in advanced cancers. Whole-study results and caveats: Not determined was the antigen specificity of the expanded peripheral T cells.

Produced via immunoSEQ multiplex PCR; TCRdb's table is partial and in-frame only. The repertoire holds about 76,000 clones, with roughly 90% as singletons. The CDR3 sequence is 15 residues long. The germline V gene encodes CDR1 SNHLY and CDR2 FYNNEI. Losses at the gene ends were 2 bases for V and 4 bases for J; bases not matched to a gene: 6. This chain connects TRBV2 to TRBJ2-5, with 8 nucleotides matching TRBD1. Here the sequenced sample was CD4+ or CD8+ T cells sorted from blood, taken in a trial of the OX40 agonist ivuxolimab. The clonotype comes from an adult with an advanced solid tumor such as melanoma, head and neck, liver or kidney cancer. The chain's CDR3 is CASSETGTGAETQYF. CDR3 coding DNA: TGTGCCAGCAGTGAAACCGGGACAGGAGCAGAGACCCAGTACTTC.